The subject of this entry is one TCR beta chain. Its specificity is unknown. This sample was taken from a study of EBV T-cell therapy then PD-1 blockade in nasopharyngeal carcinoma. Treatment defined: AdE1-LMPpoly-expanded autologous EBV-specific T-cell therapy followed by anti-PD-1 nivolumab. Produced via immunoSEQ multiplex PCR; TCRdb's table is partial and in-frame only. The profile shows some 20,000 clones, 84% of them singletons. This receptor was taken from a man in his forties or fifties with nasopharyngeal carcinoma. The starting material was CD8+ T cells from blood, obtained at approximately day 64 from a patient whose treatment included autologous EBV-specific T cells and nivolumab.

The CDR3: CASKQGMNTEAFF. The CDR3 DNA follows: TGTGCCAGCAAACAGGGCATGAACACTGAAGCTTTCTTT. This sequence joins TRBV28 and TRBJ1-1, with D perhaps matching TRBD1 (6 bases). The CDR3 is 13 amino acids. V was cut by 7 bases and J by 0 bases, with 9 bases left in between. Germline V gene sequence: CDR1 MDHEN, CDR2 SYDVKM.